This TCR beta chain was identified in a study of shared clonotypes between healthy human individuals. To note about this clone: Its antigen remains unknown. Other nucleotide sequences from this sample produce the same CDR3.

CDR1 KGHSH and CDR2 LQKENI come from the germline V gene. Trimming left V 2 bases short and J 2 bases short, with 7 bases between. The CDR3 runs 13 residues. Sequencing used immunoSEQ multiplex PCR; TCRdb keeps in-frame clones, though not all of them. The sample contains approximately 720,000 clones, around 72% of which appear only once. Study outcomes and limitations: Genetic and exposure-history diversity was limited by the few donors. The four-donor shared clonotypes exceeded non-shared clonotypes in generation probability, with non-shared ones scoring lower.

This sequence joins TRBV18 and TRBJ2-7; the D gene is possibly TRBD2 (5 bases). The clonotype was recovered from a woman in her 30s in good health. Sequencing was carried out using memory CD4+ T cells sorted from blood. The subset is: CD45RA-negative fraction. CDR3 DNA sequence: TGTGCCAGCTCACCAGGGAGTACCTACGAGCAGTACTTC. Translating it yields CASSPGSTYEQYF.